The present T cell receptor beta chain was sequenced within a study of regulatory T cells in long-lasting Graves disease. Study findings and constraints: Sharing of public clonotypes was greater in persistent patients (2,741) than in new patients (roughly 1,000).

Arm-PCR of CDR3 regions and iRepertoire HTBI primers were used to build TCR beta libraries. TCRdb independently ran MiXCR on the multiplex PCR reads; one entry per CDR3 protein. The sample has roughly 500,000 distinct CDR3 sequences, under 25% seen once. Trimming cost V 0 bases and J 6 bases, with 20 bases left between them. This CDR3 has 17 amino acids. The germline CDR1 and CDR2 sequences are MNHEY and SVGAGI. Stated time point: persistent/refractory GD, antithyroid drugs over 5 years with positive TRAb. PBMC-extracted RNA yielded the TCR library. The diagnosis of Graves' disease used American Thyroid Association guidelines. In Xi'an, China, an endocrinology department was the source of patients. This clonotype was picked up many times. The antigen is undetermined.

The TCR sequence derives from a female donor with Graves disease. The sample here was peripheral blood mononuclear cells (PBMCs), taken when the disease was refractory, from a patient treated with antithyroid drugs. This rearrangement joins TRBV6-5 to TRBJ1-1, with a weak D call TRBD1 (5 bases). CDR3 bases: TGTGCCAGCAGTTACTCGGGAGTAGGGGACCGTCCGCCTGAAGCTTTCTTT. Translation gives CASSYSGVGDRPPEAFF.